This TCR beta chain derives from a study of blood T cell repertoires in COVID-19 (dated by TCRdb to 2020 to 2022). In terms of the full investigation: The collaborator samples originated in the United States, Italy and Spain and spanned the acute and convalescent phases of COVID-19. Sample metadata almost always included a de-identified subject ID, COVID-19 status, age in years and sex. Where HLA class I and class II types were available, the types were taken from metadata supplied by the sample provider, not from assay-based typing. Subjects who had been exposed to COVID-19, were actively infected with it, or had recovered from it provided the deeply sampled blood TCRbeta repertoires that made up the dataset. The repertoires were released in a freely available public database meant as a resource for research on the immune response to SARS-CoV-2. The samples were drawn from the first 160 participants of the ongoing ImmuneRACE study and from 1,200 or so subjects provided by 6 global collaborators. The prospective study material was composed of cDNA or gDNA derived from T cells, B-cell-depleted T cells, or PBMCs.

Collaborating institutions collected whole blood in K2EDTA tubes following their own protocols. For TCRbeta analysis, collaborators shipped samples as frozen whole blood, isolated PBMCs, or DNA extracted from either of those sample types. Results and caveats for the whole study, not just this receptor: Clinical and demographic metadata were provided uncurated, with the amount varying by source and participant.

As for this clone: This receptor's antigen is unknown. The record has no base qualities; no much larger clone is one base away.

From a lookup of the germline V gene, CDR1 and CDR2 are SGDLS and YYNGEE. From its cysteine to its phenylalanine, the CDR3 spans 19 amino acids. CDR3 DNA is the only sequence kept; it has 57 bases, read in frame from the first base. Ends trimmed: V by 0 bases, J by 0 bases; bases unmatched to a gene: 13. The immunoSEQ Assay, a bias-controlled multiplex PCR, was used to amplify TCRbeta CDR3 regions from genomic DNA. From the authors' description of their analysis: Nucleated cell counts per sample were estimated from amplification of reference gene primers within the assay. To quantify the absolute abundance of each unique TCRbeta CDR3 rearrangement, sequence reads were collapsed and filtered. For each sample, productive Simpson clonality was calculated by taking the square root of Simpson's diversity index across productive rearrangements. The immuneACCESS repertoire file appears here via TCRdb, limited to in-frame rearrangements. These files lack a portion of the clones; in checked studies, under half of the deficit traces to unresolved V genes, and the cause of the others is not known. Clone size and V and J calls were adopted from that table, with D and trimming inferred from the DNA. The sample profile shows a few hundred thousand clones; 65% to 90% of them were found once. More than 9% of the sample rests with the top ten.

Sequencing was done on a sample of peripheral blood. The V and J segments used are TRBV9 and TRBJ2-5, with TRBD1 identical over 8 junction bases. The sequence was obtained from a man aged 45-60 years with active or convalescent COVID-19. The CDR3 in this case is CASSVAGGTGFPYQETQYF. The sequence in DNA is TGTGCCAGCAGCGTAGCTGGCGGGACAGGTTTTCCGTACCAAGAGACCCAGTACTTC.